A single sample is the source of the 23 T cell receptor beta chains below, sequenced in a study of shared clonotypes between healthy human individuals. As defined, naive CD8 cells were CD45RO-negative and positively selected for CCR7, with terminally differentiated effector memory CD45RA+ cells excluded. Clones were read by immunoSEQ multiplex PCR, and TCRdb kept only the in-frame ones, dropping some. Of some 580,000 clones in the sample, roughly 98% were seen once. The specimen was naive CD8+ T cells sorted from blood. The receptors come from a man aged 25-40 years in good health.

V is TRBV11-2 and J is TRBJ2-7, with 9 bases aligning to TRBD2. Unmatched junction bases numbered 10, after V lost 0 bases and J lost 7 bases. Germline values: CDR1 SGHAT, CDR2 FQNNGV. The CDR3 is 16 amino acids. CDR3 residues: CASSLDPERLAGEQYF. The CDR3 nucleotides are TGTGCCAGCAGCTTAGATCCGGAGCGTCTAGCGGGAGAGCAGTACTTC.

The chain joins TRBV9 to TRBJ2-1; TRBD2 aligns across 8 bases. J lost 8 bases, V lost 7 bases, and 23 bases had no gene match. This CDR3 has 18 residues. CDR1 and CDR2 from the germline V gene are SGDLS and YYNGEE. As DNA, the CDR3 is TGTGCCAGCGGCTTGGGGCTAGCGGGTCCCCGGGGCGTGGATGAGCAGTTCTTC. It yields the protein CASGLGLAGPRGVDEQFF.

V usage is TRBV10-1 and J usage is TRBJ1-3; tentatively, D is TRBD1 (5 bases). Germline V gene lookup returns CDR1 WNHNN and CDR2 SYGVQD (reference sequence). This CDR3 comprises 12 residues. Trimming pared 8 bases from V and 8 bases from J, leaving 13 bases between. CDR3 DNA sequence: TGCGCCAGCGGACACACCGGAGACACCATATATTTT. It codes for CASGHTGDTIYF.

This chain connects TRBV4-1 to TRBJ2-1, with D possibly being TRBD1 (5 bases). Germline V CDR1 and CDR2: MGHRA, YSYEKL. This CDR3 comprises 12 residues. With 0 bases removed from V and 10 bases from J, the gap between germline ends came to 7 bases. The CDR3 DNA is TGCGCCAGCAGCCAAGACAGGGTGGAGCAGTTCTTC. Protein product: CASSQDRVEQFF.

J is TRBJ2-5 and V is TRBV29-1, with TRBD2 matching over 10 bases. The germline V gene has CDR1 SQVTM and CDR2 ANQGSEA. This CDR3 comprises 19 residues. Losses at the gene ends were 1 base for V and 1 base for J; bases not matched to a gene: 15. CDR3 sequence: CSVEGDPLLSGRAQETQYF. The DNA for the CDR3 is TGCAGCGTTGAAGGAGATCCCTTACTCAGCGGGAGGGCCCAAGAGACCCAGTACTTC.

The chain joins TRBV11-2 to TRBJ2-3; D gene ambiguous. The V and J ends lost 3 bases and 4 bases respectively, with 5 bases between them. The germline V gene has CDR1 SGHAT and CDR2 FQNNGV. The CDR3 extends over 12 amino acids. In DNA, the CDR3 is TGTGCCAGCAGCTTTAGGGCAGATACGCAGTATTTT. This sequence encodes CASSFRADTQYF.

This chain connects TRBV13 to TRBJ2-3; D is unclear. Germline CDR1 is PRHDT and CDR2 is FYEKMQ (reference sequence). The CDR3 length is 14 residues. Trimming removed 7 bases from V and 4 bases from J, with 15 bases in between. The DNA for the CDR3 is TGTGCCAGCACCCAAGGAAGGGCGTCAGATACGCAGTATTTT. It translates to CASTQGRASDTQYF.

V usage is TRBV10-3 and J usage is TRBJ2-1, with 9 bases that match TRBD2. The length of the CDR3 is 14 residues. Losses at the gene ends were 2 bases for V and 9 bases for J; bases not matched to a gene: 5. Looked up from germline, CDR1 is ENHRY and CDR2 is SYGVKD. CDR3 in DNA: TGTGCCATCAGTGAGGCGGGACTAGCATTTGAGCAGTTCTTC. Translating it yields CAISEAGLAFEQFF.

CDR3 bases: TGTGCCAGCAGCTCCCCGGACAGTGGGAACACTGAAGCTTTCTTT. It specifies CASSSPDSGNTEAFF. The chain joins TRBV5-6 to TRBJ1-1; D might be TRBD1 (6 bases). The V and J ends lost 3 bases and 1 base respectively, with 13 bases between them. There are 15 residues in the CDR3. Germline CDR1 reads SGHDT; CDR2 reads YYEEEE.

V gene TRBV5-1 combines with J gene TRBJ2-7, with 7 nucleotides matching TRBD1. The CDR3 has 14 residues. Germline CDR1 and CDR2: SGHRS and YFSETQ. The junction had 4 bases not matched to a gene; V was cut back by 0 bases and J by 4 bases. The CDR3 DNA sequence: TGCGCCAGCAGCTTGGGGGACAGCACATACGAGCAGTACTTC. Protein: CASSLGDSTYEQYF.

In this sample, this clone turned up once. Written as DNA, the CDR3 is TGTGCCAGCACCGGGACTAGCGGGAGTCGGTCCTACAATGAGCAGTTCTTC. Protein: CASTGTSGSRSYNEQFF. This rearrangement joins TRBV5-4 to TRBJ2-1; 14 nucleotides line up with TRBD2. This CDR3 comprises 17 residues. V was pared by 6 bases and J by 1 base, with 6 bases of the junction left unmatched. CDR1 is SGHNT and CDR2 is YYREEE in the germline V gene (reference sequence).

V gene TRBV29-1 combines with J gene TRBJ2-7, with 7 positions matching TRBD1. Losses at the gene ends were 4 bases for V and 2 bases for J; bases not matched to a gene: 8. Germline-derived CDR1 and CDR2 are SQVTM and ANQGSEA. The CDR3 length is 14 residues. The CDR3 sequence is CSVGQGQGAYEQYF. CDR3 nucleotide sequence: TGCAGCGTTGGTCAGGGTCAGGGGGCCTACGAGCAGTACTTC.

The rearrangement uses TRBV7-2 and TRBJ2-7, with 14 bases identical to TRBD2. Per the germline V gene, CDR1 is SGHTA and CDR2 is FQGNSA. CDR3 size: 16 residues. Unmatched junction bases numbered 5, after V lost 3 bases and J lost 4 bases. CDR3 sequence (DNA): TGTGCCAGCAGCTTCGGGACTAGCGGGAGCATTTACGAGCAGTACTTC. Its translation is CASSFGTSGSIYEQYF.

The CDR3 nucleotides read TGTGCCAGCAGTCTTCTAGATGTGGGTTTCGACGAGCAGTACTTC. This codes for CASSLLDVGFDEQYF. This chain joins TRBV27 and TRBJ2-7; D ambiguous. CDR1 MNHEY and CDR2 SMNVEV come from the germline V gene (reference sequence). V was cut by 5 bases and J by 5 bases, with 19 bases left in between. This CDR3 contains 15 residues.

The chain carries TRBV2 and TRBJ1-3, with TRBD1 matching over 9 bases. Germline V lookup: CDR1 SNHLY, CDR2 FYNNEI. V lost 6 bases, J lost 4 bases, and 7 bases stayed unmatched. The CDR3 length is 15 residues. The CDR3 region has the DNA TGTGCCAGCAGAGCTCGGACAGGGGTAGGAAACACCATATATTTT. Translated: CASRARTGVGNTIYF. The variable domain in full, with the rest retrieved from reference TRBV2 and TRBJ1-3, is EPEVTQTPSHQVTQMGQEVILRCVPISNHLYFYWYRQILGQKVEFLVSFYNNEISEKSEIFDDQFSVERPDGSNFTLKIRSTKLEDSAMYFCASRARTGVGNTIYFGEGSWLTVV.

V is TRBV15 and J is TRBJ2-7; 7 bases are shared with TRBD2. Per the germline V gene, CDR1 is LNHNV and CDR2 is YYDKDF (reference sequence). CDR3 length: 13 amino acids. J lost 3 bases, V lost 9 bases, and 8 bases had no gene match. The CDR3 DNA sequence: TGTGCCACTACCTGGGGGGGAAGCTACGAGCAGTACTTC. Translating it yields CATTWGGSYEQYF.

J is TRBJ2-7 and V is TRBV29-1; TRBD1 is a possible D gene (5 bases). The CDR3 spans 15 residues. CDR1 is SQVTM, CDR2 ANQGSEA, per germline. The germline V and J ends were trimmed by 7 bases and 2 bases, with 21 bases remaining between them. The DNA of the CDR3 is TGCAGCGCCTCGTCCTACGGCCAGGGTCCCTACGAGCAGTACTTC. This translates into CSASSYGQGPYEQYF.

The V gene is TRBV18, the J gene TRBJ2-7; TRBD2 agrees at 8 bases. Germline CDR1 and CDR2: KGHSH and LQKENI. J was trimmed by 6 bases and V by 0 bases; bases with no gene match: 4. CDR3 length: 14 residues. The CDR3 region has the DNA TGTGCCAGCTCACCACCGTTAGCGGGAAGCGAGCAGTACTTC. This encodes CASSPPLAGSEQYF. The entire variable domain, with the rest obtained from reference TRBV18 and TRBJ2-7, is as follows: NAGVMQNPRHLVRRRGQEARLRCSPMKGHSHVYWYRQLPEEGLKFMVYLQKENIIDESGMPKERFSAEFPKEGPSILRIQQVVRGDSAAYFCASSPPLAGSEQYFGPGTRLTVT.

The V call is TRBV29-1, the J call TRBJ2-3; D is ambiguous. Germline CDR1 is SQVTM and CDR2 is ANQGSEA. V was clipped by 4 bases and J by 0 bases, with 8 bases between them. This CDR3 comprises 13 residues. CDR3 residues: CSVAGPSTDTQYF. CDR3 sequence (DNA): TGCAGCGTTGCCGGGCCTAGCACAGATACGCAGTATTTT.

The chain links TRBV19 to TRBJ2-3; no clear D gene. The CDR3 is 15 amino acids. CDR1 is LNHDA and CDR2 is SQIVND in the germline V gene (reference sequence). Trimming shortened V by 5 bases and J by 2 bases, and 14 bases separated the two germline ends. The CDR3 DNA follows: TGTGCCAGTAGTCTAATGGCCTCGATCACAGATACGCAGTATTTT. This codes for CASSLMASITDTQYF.

In this sample, this clone turned up once. The V call is TRBV27, the J call TRBJ2-3; 7 bases fit TRBD1. The V segment lost 5 bases and the J segment 0 bases; nucleotides outside the gene matches: 11. Germline V gene lookup returns CDR1 MNHEY and CDR2 SMNVEV (reference sequence). This CDR3 contains 17 residues. This CDR3 is CASSLIRDSPSTDTQYF. The CDR3 DNA reads TGTGCCAGCAGTCTGATCCGGGACAGCCCTAGCACAGATACGCAGTATTTT.

The genes are TRBV7-9 and TRBJ2-3, with D possibly TRBD1 on 7 matching bases. The V gene lost 8 bases and the J gene lost 3 bases, with 21 bases spanning the gap. Per germline, CDR1 SEHNR and CDR2 FQNEAQ (reference sequence). The CDR3 runs to 16 residues. As DNA, the CDR3 is TGTGCCAGCCCCAGTCTACAGGGGACTTCAACAGATACGCAGTATTTT. It translates to CASPSLQGTSTDTQYF.

The chain combines TRBV7-8 with TRBJ1-4; 10 bases match TRBD1. The CDR3 extends over 15 amino acids. Trimming at V came to 2 bases and at J to 6 bases, leaving 3 bases not matched to a gene. Germline CDR1 is SGHVS and CDR2 is FQNEAQ. CDR3 sequence: CASSLLDRGHEKLFF. CDR3 bases: TGTGCCAGCAGCTTACTAGACAGGGGGCATGAAAAACTGTTTTTT.